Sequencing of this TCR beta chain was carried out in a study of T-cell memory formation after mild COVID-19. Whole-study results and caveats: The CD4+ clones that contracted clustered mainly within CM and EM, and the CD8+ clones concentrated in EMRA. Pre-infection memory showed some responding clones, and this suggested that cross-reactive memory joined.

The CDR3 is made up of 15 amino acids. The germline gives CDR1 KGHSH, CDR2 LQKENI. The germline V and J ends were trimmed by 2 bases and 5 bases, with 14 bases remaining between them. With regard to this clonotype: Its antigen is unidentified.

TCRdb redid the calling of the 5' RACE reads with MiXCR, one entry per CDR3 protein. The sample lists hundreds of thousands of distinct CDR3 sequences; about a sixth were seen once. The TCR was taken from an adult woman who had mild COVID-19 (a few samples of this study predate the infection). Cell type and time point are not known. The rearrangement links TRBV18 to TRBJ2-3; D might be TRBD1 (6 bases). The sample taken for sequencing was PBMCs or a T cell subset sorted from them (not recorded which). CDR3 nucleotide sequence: TGTGCCAGCTCACCAAGCCGGGACAATCGAGATACGCAGTATTTT. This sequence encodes CASSPSRDNRDTQYF.